This passage covers 31 T cell receptor beta chains from one sample sequenced in a study of OX40 agonist ivuxolimab in advanced cancers. Some clones are missing from TCRdb's copy, which holds only in-frame ones; the method was immunoSEQ multiplex PCR. The repertoire holds around 82,000 clones, 88% seen once, with 0.45% to 0.55% in the top ten. This sample comprised CD4+ or CD8+ T cells sorted from blood, obtained in a trial of the OX40 agonist ivuxolimab. The receptors were gathered from an adult with an advanced solid tumor such as melanoma, head and neck, liver or kidney cancer.

The genes are TRBV7-2 and TRBJ2-7; D is perhaps TRBD2 (6 bases). Germline V CDR1 and CDR2: SGHTA, FQGNSA. Trimming pared 2 bases from V and 2 bases from J, leaving 16 bases between. CDR3 length: 16 amino acids. DNA for the CDR3: TGTGCCAGCAGCTTACCCCGGGACTCCTTGGCCTACGAGCAGTACTTC. Protein product: CASSLPRDSLAYEQYF. Variable domain in full (rest from reference TRBV7-2 and TRBJ2-7): GAGVSQSPSNKVTEKGKDVELRCDPISGHTALYWYRQSLGQGLEFLIYFQGNSAPDKSGLPSDRFSAERTGGSVSTLTIQRTQQEDSAVYLCASSLPRDSLAYEQYFGPGTRLTVT.

The chain links TRBV7-9 to TRBJ1-3; tentatively, D is TRBD1 (6 bases). Germline values: CDR1 SEHNR, CDR2 FQNEAQ (reference sequence). Trimming took off 5 bases at V and 0 bases at J, with 14 bases between the two ends. This CDR3 has 16 amino acids. In DNA form, the CDR3 reads TGTGCCAGCAGCCCTGGACAGCTACGCTCTGGAAACACCATATATTTT. Its translation: CASSPGQLRSGNTIYF.

The V and J genes are TRBV6-1 and TRBJ1-1; D unresolved. The germline gives CDR1 MNHNS, CDR2 SASEGT. V was clipped by 2 bases and J by 12 bases, with 16 bases between them. The CDR3 loop spans 13 amino acids. CDR3 coding DNA: TGTGCCAGCAGTGAAAGCAGAGGCACGGATCCTTTCTTT. Its protein product is CASSESRGTDPFF.

V usage is TRBV7-9 and J usage is TRBJ2-5; D remains ambiguous. The tail of the sequence fits TRBJ2-7 better, so the J call may be wrong. Per the germline V gene, CDR1 is SEHNR and CDR2 is FQNEAQ (reference sequence). CDR3 size: 11 residues. The CDR3 loop is CASSSITEQYF. CDR3 DNA sequence: TGTGCCAGCAGCTCGATCACCGAGCAGTACTTC.

This clone was counted only a few times. The rearrangement uses TRBV9 and TRBJ1-2; 7 nucleotides line up with TRBD1. CDR1 is SGDLS and CDR2 is YYNGEE in the germline V gene. This CDR3 has 15 residues. After removal of 4 bases from V and 5 bases from J, the junction contained 11 bases not matched to a gene. The DNA of the CDR3 is TGTGCCAGCAGCAACCGACAGGGACAAAATTATGGCTACACCTTC. Its protein is CASSNRQGQNYGYTF. Together with reference TRBV9 and TRBJ1-2, the CDR3 gives the full variable domain: DSGVTQTPKHLITATGQRVTLRCSPRSGDLSVYWYQQSLDQGLQFLIQYYNGEERAKGNILERFSAQQFPDLHSELNLSSLELGDSALYFCASSNRQGQNYGYTFGSGTRLTVV.

The chain combines TRBV5-1 with TRBJ1-1; 9 positions match TRBD1. CDR1 and CDR2 from the germline V gene are SGHRS and YFSETQ. The CDR3 consists of 15 residues. Trimming took 0 bases from V and 2 from J; bases not matched to a gene: 2. The CDR3 loop is CASSLAGQGNTEAFF. The CDR3 DNA reads TGCGCCAGCAGCTTGGCGGGACAGGGAAACACTGAAGCTTTCTTT.

The V gene is TRBV10-3, the J gene TRBJ2-7; D remains unclear. V lost 5 bases and J lost 5, with 16 bases in between. The CDR3 is 14 residues long. In germline, CDR1 is ENHRY, CDR2 SYGVKD. The CDR3 nucleotides are TGTGCCATCAGTCTGGACGGATACCTGAACGAGCAGTACTTC. This translates into CAISLDGYLNEQYF.

The chain uses TRBV5-5 and TRBJ1-5, with D perhaps TRBD1 (6 bases). V was pared by 0 bases and J by 6 bases, with 10 bases between. CDR1 and CDR2 (germline): SGHKS, YYEKEE (reference sequence). The CDR3 has 14 residues. The CDR3 bases are TGTGCCAGCAGCTTGGTGGGGGGGGCTCAGCCCCAGCATTTT. Its protein is CASSLVGGAQPQHF. Full variable domain (missing parts from reference TRBV5-5 and TRBJ1-5): DAGVTQSPTHLIKTRGQQVTLRCSPISGHKSVSWYQQVLGQGPQFIFQYYEKEERGRGNFPDRFSARQFPNYSSELNVNALLLGDSALYLCASSLVGGAQPQHFGDGTRLSIL.

The chain has TRBV14 and TRBJ2-1; D ambiguous. CDR1 and CDR2 (germline): SGHDN, FVKESK. Trimming shortened V by 0 bases and J by 8 bases, and 8 bases separated the two germline ends. The CDR3 covers 13 residues. DNA of the CDR3: TGTGCCAGCAGCCAAGAAAGTCTCGATGAGCAGTTCTTC. Amino acids: CASSQESLDEQFF.

The rearrangement links TRBV18 to TRBJ1-2; D gene unclear. Trimming took off 5 bases at V and 8 bases at J, with 21 bases between the two ends. CDR3 length: 15 amino acids. Germline V CDR1 and CDR2: KGHSH, LQKENI. The CDR3 reads CASSGTRTPAGGYTF. In DNA form, the CDR3 reads TGTGCCAGCTCAGGCACTAGGACCCCCGCTGGGGGCTACACCTTC.

The rearrangement links TRBV18 to TRBJ1-5, with 8 bases that match TRBD1. The CDR3 is made up of 16 amino acids. V lost 4 bases to trimming and J lost 0 bases; unmatched junction nucleotides: 5. In germline, CDR1 is KGHSH, CDR2 LQKENI. This CDR3 reads CASSLSTGVSNQPQHF. The CDR3 DNA reads TGTGCCAGCTCACTTTCGACAGGGGTTAGCAATCAGCCCCAGCATTTT. The variable domain in full, completed from reference TRBV18 and TRBJ1-5, reads NAGVMQNPRHLVRRRGQEARLRCSPMKGHSHVYWYRQLPEEGLKFMVYLQKENIIDESGMPKERFSAEFPKEGPSILRIQQVVRGDSAAYFCASSLSTGVSNQPQHFGDGTRLSIL.

This clone has a single count. The J gene is TRBJ2-4, the V gene TRBV28; maybe TRBD1 (5 bases). This CDR3 region has 17 residues. The germline CDR1 and CDR2 sequences are MDHEN and SYDVKM. Trimming pared 8 bases from V and 0 bases from J, leaving 20 bases between. This CDR3 reads CASAPAGFTLAKNIQYF. In nucleotides, the CDR3 is TGTGCCAGCGCTCCCGCAGGGTTTACCCTAGCCAAAAACATTCAGTACTTC.

V is TRBV7-2 and J is TRBJ2-5; the match to TRBD2 covers 11 bases. This CDR3 contains 15 residues. The germline V gene encodes CDR1 SGHTA and CDR2 FQGNSA. J lost 5 bases, V lost 0 bases, and 2 bases had no gene match. CDR3 nucleotide sequence: TGTGCCAGCAGCTTAGCTAGCGGGGGGGCTGAGACCCAGTACTTC. Its protein is CASSLASGGAETQYF.

V and J are TRBV6-4 and TRBJ1-1, with D unclear. The CDR3 is 13 amino acids. Germline V gives CDR1 MRHNA, CDR2 SNTAGT. The ends were cut back, 8 bases at V and 0 bases at J, with 10 bases in the middle. DNA for the CDR3: TGTGCCAGCTCCACAACCGTGAACACTGAAGCTTTCTTT. Protein sequence: CASSTTVNTEAFF.

The rearrangement links TRBV2 to TRBJ2-3, with 7 bases fitting TRBD1. Germline assignment: CDR1 SNHLY and CDR2 FYNNEI. CDR3 length equals 14 residues. Trimming cost V 7 bases and J 4 bases; bases outside gene matches: 8. The CDR3 here is CASKTGILADTQYF. DNA for the CDR3: TGTGCCAGCAAGACAGGGATATTGGCAGATACGCAGTATTTT. The variable domain in full, completed from reference TRBV2 and TRBJ2-3, reads EPEVTQTPSHQVTQMGQEVILRCVPISNHLYFYWYRQILGQKVEFLVSFYNNEISEKSEIFDDQFSVERPDGSNFTLKIRSTKLEDSAMYFCASKTGILADTQYFGPGTRLTVL.

As DNA, the CDR3 is TGTGCCAGCAGTGAAGTTTGGGCAGCGACGGGTGGCTACACCTTC. Its protein is CASSEVWAATGGYTF. This rearrangement joins TRBV6-1 to TRBJ1-2; unclear D gene. Looked up from germline, CDR1 is MNHNS and CDR2 is SASEGT. The CDR3 sequence is 15 residues long. V was shortened by 1 base and J by 7 bases, with 16 bases between the two germline ends.

V usage is TRBV25-1 and J usage is TRBJ2-1, with 7 bases fitting TRBD1. CDR3 size: 14 residues. CDR1 is MGHDK and CDR2 is SYGVNS in the germline V gene. J lost 4 bases, V lost 2 bases, and 2 bases had no gene match. The CDR3 spells CASSERDRYNEQFF. The CDR3 nucleotides read TGTGCCAGCAGTGAAAGGGACAGATACAATGAGCAGTTCTTC.

The chain employs TRBV11-3 and TRBJ2-3; 7 bases map to TRBD1. V shed 5 bases and J 12 bases; nucleotides not matched to a gene: 8. The germline V gene encodes CDR1 SGHNT and CDR2 YENEEA. The CDR3 is 12 residues long. The CDR3 DNA sequence: TGTGCCAGCAGCGGCGACAGGGTTCAACAGTATTTT. The encoded protein is CASSGDRVQQYF.

V usage is TRBV9 and J usage is TRBJ1-3; D is uncertain. Germline CDR1 reads SGDLS; CDR2 reads YYNGEE. The CDR3 consists of 14 residues. V dropped 3 bases and J dropped 3 bases, with 10 bases sitting between them. DNA of the CDR3: TGTGCCAGCAGCGGTAAGGACGGTGGAAACACCATATATTTT. The encoded protein is CASSGKDGGNTIYF.

V gene TRBV6-1 combines with J gene TRBJ2-1, with unresolved D. The length of the CDR3 is 14 residues. The V end lost 7 bases, the J end lost 0 bases, and 10 bases lay between the germline ends. Germline lookup yields CDR1 MNHNS and CDR2 SASEGT. The CDR3 here is CASTTMSSYNEQFF. Written as DNA, the CDR3 is TGTGCCAGCACCACGATGAGCTCCTACAATGAGCAGTTCTTC.

The chain combines TRBV19 with TRBJ2-7, with 9 nucleotides matching TRBD1. The CDR3 loop spans 13 amino acids. Germline V gives CDR1 LNHDA, CDR2 SQIVND (reference sequence). V lost 7 bases and J lost 5; bases outside the gene matches: 6. CDR3: CASKDRGPDEQYF. CDR3 DNA sequence: TGTGCCAGTAAGGACAGGGGTCCGGACGAGCAGTACTTC.

The rearrangement links TRBV19 to TRBJ2-3, with 9 bases identical to TRBD2. The length of the CDR3 is 18 residues. The V gene's germline CDR1 is LNHDA and CDR2 SQIVND (reference sequence). V lost 3 bases to trimming and J lost 2 bases; unmatched junction nucleotides: 12. The CDR3: CASSISGTSIPHTDTQYF. Written as DNA, the CDR3 is TGTGCCAGTAGTATCTCCGGGACTAGCATCCCACACACAGATACGCAGTATTTT.

The genes are TRBV2 and TRBJ2-5; 12 nucleotides line up with TRBD1. The CDR3 contains 15 residues. V lost 5 bases, J lost 5 bases, and 6 bases stayed unmatched. CDR1 and CDR2 from the germline V gene are SNHLY and FYNNEI. CDR3 sequence: CASSPGTGGRETQYF. The CDR3 DNA sequence: TGTGCCAGCAGTCCCGGGACAGGGGGCCGTGAGACCCAGTACTTC.

The chain uses TRBV7-7 and TRBJ1-3; weak D call: TRBD1 (5 bases). The V gene's germline CDR1 is SSHAT and CDR2 FNYEAQ (reference sequence). The CDR3 consists of 13 residues. Trimming pared 5 bases from V and 7 bases from J, leaving 12 bases between. CDR3 sequence: CASSDGARNTIYF. In DNA form, the CDR3 reads TGTGCCAGCAGCGACGGGGCTCGGAACACCATATATTTT. The whole variable domain, remainder taken from reference TRBV7-7 and TRBJ1-3, is GAGVSQSPRYKVTKRGQDVTLRCDPISSHATLYWYQQALGQGPEFLTYFNYEAQPDKSGLPSDRFSAERPEGSISTLTIQRTEQRDSAMYRCASSDGARNTIYFGEGSWLTVV.

The V gene is TRBV15, the J gene TRBJ2-4, with D perhaps being TRBD1 or TRBD2 (5 bases each). CDR1 LNHNV and CDR2 YYDKDF come from the germline V gene (reference sequence). V was clipped by 5 bases and J by 3 bases, with 20 bases between them. The CDR3 has 17 amino acids. The DNA of the CDR3 is TGTGCCACCAGCGTCGGGGCCCCCCGGCAGAACAAAAACATTCAGTACTTC. Encoded protein: CATSVGAPRQNKNIQYF.

The chain employs TRBV19 and TRBJ2-2; D perhaps matches TRBD1 (6 bases). The V end was cut by 7 bases, the J end by 4 bases, with 13 bases between. The CDR3 runs 14 residues. Germline V gene lookup returns CDR1 LNHDA and CDR2 SQIVND (reference sequence). The CDR3 DNA follows: TGTGCCAGTATTCGAACAGGGAGCACCGGGGAGCTGTTTTTT. This encodes CASIRTGSTGELFF.

The V call is TRBV2, the J call TRBJ1-2; TRBD1 agrees at 7 bases. Germline V gene sequence: CDR1 SNHLY, CDR2 FYNNEI. The junction had 4 bases not matched to a gene; V was cut back by 7 bases and J by 2 bases. The CDR3 sequence is 13 residues long. The CDR3 loop reads CASKKQGNYGYTF. The CDR3 DNA follows: TGTGCCAGCAAAAAACAGGGGAACTATGGCTACACCTTC.

The chain has TRBV29-1 and TRBJ1-1, with TRBD1 matching 9 bases. Germline V CDR1 and CDR2: SQVTM, ANQGSEA. Unmatched junction bases numbered 3, after V lost 7 bases and J lost 3 bases. CDR3 length equals 12 residues. The CDR3 nucleotides read TGCAGCGCCCGGGACAGGGACACTGAAGCTTTCTTT. It translates to CSARDRDTEAFF.

This clone was observed a few times. The chain uses TRBV19 and TRBJ1-5; no clear D. The germline CDR1 and CDR2 sequences are LNHDA and SQIVND (reference sequence). This CDR3 region has 12 residues. The V and J ends lost 4 bases and 4 bases respectively, with 5 bases between them. CDR3: CASSTRNQPQHF. CDR3 bases: TGTGCCAGTAGTACAAGAAATCAGCCCCAGCATTTT.

The chain joins TRBV28 to TRBJ1-4; 7 bases agree with TRBD1. V lost 11 bases to trimming and J lost 3 bases; unmatched junction nucleotides: 12. This CDR3 is 15 amino acids long. Germline CDR1 reads MDHEN; CDR2 reads SYDVKM. CDR3 in amino acids: CASSPGGLANEKLFF. The CDR3 nucleotides are TGTGCCTCCTCCCCAGGGGGGTTGGCTAATGAAAAACTGTTTTTT.

The V call is TRBV12-5, the J call TRBJ2-5, with 11 bases matching TRBD1. CDR3 length equals 14 residues. The ends lost 6 bases at V and 4 bases at J; junction bases unmatched: 4. CDR1 and CDR2 from the germline V gene are LGHNT and FRNRAP. The CDR3 protein is CASGRTGGPETQYF. DNA of the CDR3: TGTGCTAGTGGCCGGACAGGGGGCCCAGAGACCCAGTACTTC.